These 25 T cell receptor beta chains share one sample of origin, sequenced in a study of T cells in Graves' hyperthyroidism and ophthalmopathy. Researchers amplified the TCR beta CDR3 regions from RNA transcripts. First-round RT-PCR of the TCR CDR3 relied on the HTBI primer set. TCRdb re-derived calls from the multiplex PCR reads in MiXCR, one entry per CDR3 protein. The data hold about 160,000 distinct CDR3 sequences, with roughly 10% observed a single time. Input material: blood. Every receptor here comes from a woman under 30 with Graves' hyperthyroidism that later progressed to Graves' ophthalmopathy.

Remarks on this clonotype: Mismatch with germline at one junction end may stem from a read error. This chain joins TRBV7-3 and TRBJ1-1; D may be TRBD1 (5 bases). Germline loops: CDR1 SGHTA, CDR2 FQGTGA. This CDR3 comprises 13 residues. Written as DNA, the CDR3 is TGTGCCGGCAGCACAGACAGAAACACTGAAGCTTTCTTT. Translated, it gives CAGSTDRNTEAFF.

Ten or more counts support this clonotype. The CDR3 loop reads CASSSLTDTQYF. The CDR3 DNA follows: TGTGCCAGCAGCTCCTTAACAGATACGCAGTATTTT. The chain links TRBV7-2 to TRBJ2-3; D remains unclear. Trimming shortened V by 4 bases and J by 3 bases, and 5 bases separated the two germline ends. This CDR3 spans 12 amino acids. The germline CDR1 and CDR2 sequences are SGHTA and FQGNSA.

This clonotype was detected a few times. Being one base from a much bigger clone, this may be a read error. The V call is TRBV2, the J call TRBJ1-5; no firm D call. The CDR3 length is 16 residues. The germline CDR1 and CDR2 sequences are SNHLY and FYNNEI. Deletions cut 5 bases from V and 5 bases from J, with 19 bases between. This CDR3 reads CASSITSVPYHQPQHF. In nucleotides, the CDR3 is TGTGCCAGCAGTATAACCAGTGTGCCTTATCATCAGCCCCAGCATTTT.

This clonotype has at least ten counts. The chain couples TRBV18 to TRBJ1-1; a possible D gene is TRBD1 (6 bases). Trimming pared 6 bases from V and 2 bases from J, leaving 19 bases between. The germline V gene encodes CDR1 KGHSH and CDR2 LQKENI. CDR3 length: 16 amino acids. The CDR3 bases are TGTGCCAGCTCCCCCACCCTTACGGACAGCAACACTGAAGCTTTCTTT. As protein: CASSPTLTDSNTEAFF.

Many counts were recorded for this clonotype. The rearrangement links TRBV5-5 to TRBJ2-5; D gene unclear. The V end lost 3 bases, the J end lost 1 base, and 10 bases lay between the germline ends. From germline, CDR1 is SGHKS and CDR2 YYEKEE (reference sequence). This CDR3 region has 14 residues. CDR3 DNA sequence: TGTGCCAGCAGCTCGGCTGCACCCCAAGAGACCCAGTACTTC. It translates to CASSSAAPQETQYF.

This clonotype came up many times. For the CDR3, the DNA is TGTGCCAGCAGTAGCGGGGGCGGGGATACGCAGTATTTT. The encoded protein is CASSSGGGDTQYF. The rearrangement links TRBV12-3 or TRBV12-4 to TRBJ2-3, with TRBD2 matching 8 bases. The V segment lost 5 bases and the J segment 6 bases; nucleotides outside the gene matches: 4. The CDR3 consists of 13 residues.

This clonotype has a count of ten or more. The chain carries TRBV27 and TRBJ2-1; D ambiguous. From germline, CDR1 is MNHEY and CDR2 SMNVEV (reference sequence). Trimming pared 9 bases from V and 4 bases from J, leaving 13 bases between. This CDR3 comprises 13 residues. Written as DNA, the CDR3 is TGTGCCAGTCGCGTCCTTAGTTACAATGAGCAGTTCTTC. Amino acids: CASRVLSYNEQFF.

The chain is built from TRBV4-2 and TRBJ2-1; 8 bases match TRBD2. The J segment lost 8 bases and the V segment lost 1 base, leaving 4 bases of the junction unmatched. Germline lookup yields CDR1 LGHNA and CDR2 YNFKEQ. There are 14 residues in the CDR3. Written as DNA, the CDR3 is TGTGCCAGCAGCCAAGGGACAGCGGGAGATGAGCAGTTCTTC. Protein sequence: CASSQGTAGDEQFF.

This clonotype was counted ten times or more. The chain carries TRBV10-3 and TRBJ1-1, with D unresolved. This CDR3 comprises 15 residues. V lost 4 bases to trimming and J lost 1 base, with 13 bases between them. Germline-derived CDR1 and CDR2 are ENHRY and SYGVKD. CDR3 residues: CAISVEGEGNTEAFF. The CDR3 DNA sequence: TGTGCCATCAGTGTTGAAGGAGAGGGGAACACTGAAGCTTTCTTT.

This clonotype was detected many times. The chain recombines TRBV12-3 or TRBV12-4 with TRBJ2-7; 8 bases are a match to TRBD2. There are 16 residues in the CDR3. The V and J ends lost 3 bases and 4 bases, in that order; junction bases with no gene match: 11. The DNA of the CDR3 is TGTGCCAGCAGTTTTACCCCCCTAGAGCGGGGGTACGAGCAGTACTTC. This sequence encodes CASSFTPLERGYEQYF.

In its sample, this clonotype was seen a few times. The chain is built from TRBV25-1 and TRBJ1-6, with TRBD1 as a possible D gene (5 bases). V was shortened by 5 bases and J by 5 bases, with 13 bases between the two germline ends. Germline CDR1 and CDR2: MGHDK and SYGVNS. This CDR3 region has 15 residues. CDR3: CASSPNQGNNSPLHF. As DNA, the CDR3 is TGTGCCAGCAGTCCGAACCAGGGAAATAATTCACCCCTCCACTTT.

This clonotype was picked up many times. In DNA form, the CDR3 reads TGTGCCATCAGTGCCGGAGGAACTGAAGCTTTCTTT. As protein: CAISAGGTEAFF. This rearrangement joins TRBV10-3 to TRBJ1-1; no firm D call. V dropped 4 bases and J dropped 5 bases, with 8 bases sitting between them. This CDR3 spans 12 amino acids. The V gene's germline CDR1 is ENHRY and CDR2 SYGVKD.

This clonotype was seen at least ten times. J is TRBJ1-1 and V is TRBV29-1, with TRBD1 matching over 8 bases. The CDR3 sequence is 14 residues long. Germline assignment: CDR1 SQVTM and CDR2 ANQGSEA. V shed 2 bases, J shed 4 bases, and the junction held 6 bases outside the gene matches. The CDR3 bases are TGCAGCGTTGAAATGGGACAGGTGAGCACTGAAGCTTTCTTT. Residues: CSVEMGQVSTEAFF.

This clonotype was observed once. This may be a read error: a much more frequent sequence differs by one nucleotide. The gene calls are TRBV7-9 and TRBJ2-3; a possible D gene is TRBD2 (5 bases). The CDR3 extends over 15 amino acids. Trimming took off 3 bases at V and 5 bases at J, with 15 bases between the two ends. Germline CDR1 is SEHNR and CDR2 is FQNEAQ (reference sequence). DNA for the CDR3: TGTGCCAGCAGCTTGGGGTATTCCGGGGTAGATACGCAGTATTTT. It encodes CASSLGYSGVDTQYF.

This clonotype has ten or more counts. The chain joins TRBV7-9 to TRBJ2-5; tentatively, D is TRBD1 (6 bases). Per germline, CDR1 SEHNR and CDR2 FQNEAQ (reference sequence). CDR3 length: 13 amino acids. The V gene lost 5 bases and the J gene lost 5 bases, with 12 bases spanning the gap. The CDR3 here is CASSLQGWETQYF. The CDR3, as DNA: TGTGCCAGCAGCCTACAGGGTTGGGAGACCCAGTACTTC.

This clonotype was observed a handful of times. V and J are TRBV7-9 and TRBJ2-5; D is ambiguous. Trimming took 5 bases from V and 4 from J, leaving 8 bases between them. CDR1 is SEHNR and CDR2 is FQNEAQ in the germline V gene (reference sequence). CDR3 length: 12 residues. As DNA, the CDR3 is TGTGCCAGCAGCCCCCCCGCAGAGACCCAGTACTTC. Its protein product is CASSPPAETQYF. The full variable domain, its missing parts supplied by reference TRBV7-9 and TRBJ2-5, is DTGVSQNPRHKITKRGQNVTFRCDPISEHNRLYWYRQTLGQGPEFLTYFQNEAQLEKSRLLSDRFSAERPKGSFSTLEIQRTEQGDSAMYLCASSPPAETQYFGPGTRLLVL.

This chain joins TRBV7-8 and TRBJ2-6, with 10 bases lining up with TRBD1. This CDR3 is built from 19 residues. In germline, CDR1 is SGHVS, CDR2 FQNEAQ. Trimming took 0 bases from V and 0 from J; bases not matched to a gene: 5. Here the CDR3 DNA reads TGTGCCAGCAGCTTAGCGGGGACAGGGGCATTCTCTGGGGCCAACGTCCTGACTTTC. Translated, it gives CASSLAGTGAFSGANVLTF. Drawing the rest from reference TRBV7-8 and TRBJ2-6, the complete variable domain is GAGVSQSPRYKVAKRGQDVALRCDPISGHVSLFWYQQALGQGPEFLTYFQNEAQLDKSGLPSDRFFAERPEGSVSTLKIQRTQQEDSAVYLCASSLAGTGAFSGANVLTFGAGSRLTVL.

This clonotype appeared many times. V gene TRBV6-2 or TRBV6-3 combines with J gene TRBJ2-2, with D possibly being TRBD2 (6 bases). Germline lookup yields CDR1 MNHEY and CDR2 SVGEGT. The CDR3 has 15 residues. V gave up 7 bases and J gave up 1 base, with 13 bases separating them. The CDR3 coding sequence is TGTGCCAGCACCCAATTTAGCGGGAACACCGGGGAGCTGTTTTTT. Encoded protein: CASTQFSGNTGELFF.

This clonotype appeared many times. The genes are TRBV10-3 and TRBJ2-6; D gene ambiguous. This CDR3 comprises 16 residues. Trimming shortened V by 3 bases and J by 3 bases, and 12 bases separated the two germline ends. Germline CDR1 ENHRY, CDR2 SYGVKD. The CDR3 sequence is CAISDTGSFGANVLTF. The CDR3 bases are TGTGCCATCAGTGATACTGGTAGCTTTGGGGCCAACGTCCTGACTTTC.

This clonotype has ten or more counts. This rearrangement joins TRBV28 to TRBJ2-6; TRBD2 might be the D (5 bases). The V end lost 7 bases, the J end lost 0 bases, and 16 bases lay between the germline ends. Germline lookup yields CDR1 MDHEN and CDR2 SYDVKM. CDR3 length equals 17 residues. In DNA form, the CDR3 reads TGTGCCAGCACCCCAGAGGGCTTACTCTCTGGGGCCAACGTCCTGACTTTC. Encoded protein: CASTPEGLLSGANVLTF.

The table lists this clonotype with many counts. The chain uses TRBV27 and TRBJ2-2; D is unclear. V was clipped by 6 bases and J by 8 bases, with 16 bases between them. The germline V gene encodes CDR1 MNHEY and CDR2 SMNVEV (reference sequence). CDR3 length: 14 residues. CDR3 bases: TGTGCCAGCAGAACACACGGACCCACGGGGGAGCTGTTTTTT. This codes for CASRTHGPTGELFF.

This clonotype has ten or more counts. The gene calls are TRBV28 and TRBJ2-1; D is unclear. The length of the CDR3 is 16 residues. V lost 5 bases and J lost 3, with 17 bases in between. Germline V CDR1 and CDR2: MDHEN, SYDVKM. The CDR3 here is CASSPNPGEYYNEQFF. The CDR3 DNA follows: TGTGCCAGCAGTCCCAACCCGGGTGAATACTACAATGAGCAGTTCTTC.

This clonotype has a count of ten or more. The chain is built from TRBV12-3 or TRBV12-4 and TRBJ1-1, with D perhaps TRBD1 (5 bases). Trimming pared 5 bases from V and 6 bases from J, leaving 16 bases between. The CDR3 contains 14 residues. CDR3 protein: CASSGAGGYPEAFF. The CDR3 nucleotides read TGTGCCAGCAGTGGGGCTGGAGGGTACCCTGAAGCTTTCTTT.

The chain joins TRBV28 to TRBJ2-4; D gene uncertain. The CDR3 contains 18 residues. V lost 5 bases, J lost 0 bases, and 20 bases lay in between. CDR1 is MDHEN and CDR2 is SYDVKM in the germline V gene. CDR3 protein: CASSLSHPPGLAKNIQYF. In nucleotides, the CDR3 is TGTGCCAGCAGTCTTAGCCACCCCCCGGGCTTAGCCAAAAACATTCAGTACTTC.

The chain recombines TRBV9 with TRBJ1-4; D is uncertain. Germline V gene data show CDR1 as SGDLS and CDR2 as YYNGEE. The CDR3 has 13 amino acids. V lost 0 bases and J lost 2, with 2 bases in between. Here the CDR3 DNA reads TGTGCCAGCAGCGTAGGGACTAATGAAAAACTGTTTTTT. It codes for CASSVGTNEKLFF.